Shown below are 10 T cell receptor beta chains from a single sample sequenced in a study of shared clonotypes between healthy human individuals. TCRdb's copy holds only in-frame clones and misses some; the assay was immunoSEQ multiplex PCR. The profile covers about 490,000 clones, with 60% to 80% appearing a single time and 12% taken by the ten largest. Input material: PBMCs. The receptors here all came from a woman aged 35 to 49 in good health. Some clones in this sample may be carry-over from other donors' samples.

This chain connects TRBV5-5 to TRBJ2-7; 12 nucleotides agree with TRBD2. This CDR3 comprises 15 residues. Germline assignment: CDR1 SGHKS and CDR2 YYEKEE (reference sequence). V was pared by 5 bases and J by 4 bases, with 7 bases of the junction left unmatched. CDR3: CASRELAGGRYEQYF. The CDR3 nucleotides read TGTGCCAGCAGGGAACTAGCGGGAGGTCGGTACGAGCAGTACTTC. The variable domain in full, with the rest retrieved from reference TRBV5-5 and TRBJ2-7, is DAGVTQSPTHLIKTRGQQVTLRCSPISGHKSVSWYQQVLGQGPQFIFQYYEKEERGRGNFPDRFSARQFPNYSSELNVNALLLGDSALYLCASRELAGGRYEQYFGPGTRLTVT.

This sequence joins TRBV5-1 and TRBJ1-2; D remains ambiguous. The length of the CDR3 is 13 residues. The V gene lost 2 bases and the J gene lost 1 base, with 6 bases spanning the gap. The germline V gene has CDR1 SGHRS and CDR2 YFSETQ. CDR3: CASSLMDNYGYTF. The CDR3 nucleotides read TGCGCCAGCAGCTTAATGGATAACTATGGCTACACCTTC. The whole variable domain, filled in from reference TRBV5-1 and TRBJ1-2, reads KAGVTQTPRYLIKTRGQQVTLSCSPISGHRSVSWYQQTPGQGLQFLFEYFSETQRNKGNFPGRFSGRQFSNSRSEMNVSTLELGDSALYLCASSLMDNYGYTFGSGTRLTVV.

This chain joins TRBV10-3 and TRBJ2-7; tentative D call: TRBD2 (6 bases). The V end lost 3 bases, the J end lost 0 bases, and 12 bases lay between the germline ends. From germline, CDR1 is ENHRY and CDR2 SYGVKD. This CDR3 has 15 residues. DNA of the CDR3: TGTGCCATCAGTGACTTACTAGCCGGCTCCTACGAGCAGTACTTC. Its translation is CAISDLLAGSYEQYF.

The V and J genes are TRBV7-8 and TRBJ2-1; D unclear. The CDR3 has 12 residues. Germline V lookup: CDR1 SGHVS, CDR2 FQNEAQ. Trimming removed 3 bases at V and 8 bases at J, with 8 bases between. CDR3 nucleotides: TGTGCCAGCAGCTTTAAGGGCTATGAGCAGTTCTTC. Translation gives CASSFKGYEQFF.

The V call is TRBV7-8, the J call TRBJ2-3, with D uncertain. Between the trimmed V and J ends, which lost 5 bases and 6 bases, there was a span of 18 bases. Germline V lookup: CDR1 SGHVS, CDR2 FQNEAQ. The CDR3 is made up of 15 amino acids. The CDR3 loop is CASSRPRTRRDTQYF. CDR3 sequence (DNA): TGTGCCAGCAGCCGCCCTAGAACTCGGCGGGATACGCAGTATTTT.

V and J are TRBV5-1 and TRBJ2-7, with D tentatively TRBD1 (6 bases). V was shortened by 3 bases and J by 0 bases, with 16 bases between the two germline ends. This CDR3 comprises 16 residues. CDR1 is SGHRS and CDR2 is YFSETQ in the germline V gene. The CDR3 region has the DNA TGCGCCAGCAGCTCCGGGGCCGGGACACGCTCCTACGAGCAGTACTTC. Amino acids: CASSSGAGTRSYEQYF. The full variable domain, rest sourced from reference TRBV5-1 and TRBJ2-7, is KAGVTQTPRYLIKTRGQQVTLSCSPISGHRSVSWYQQTPGQGLQFLFEYFSETQRNKGNFPGRFSGRQFSNSRSEMNVSTLELGDSALYLCASSSGAGTRSYEQYFGPGTRLTVT.

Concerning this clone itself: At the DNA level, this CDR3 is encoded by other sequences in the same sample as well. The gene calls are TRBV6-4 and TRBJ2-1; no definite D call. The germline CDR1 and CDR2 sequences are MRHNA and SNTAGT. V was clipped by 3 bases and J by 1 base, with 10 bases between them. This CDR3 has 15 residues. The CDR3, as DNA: TGTGCCAGCAGTGAGAGAGCCGGGTCCTACAATGAGCAGTTCTTC. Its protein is CASSERAGSYNEQFF.

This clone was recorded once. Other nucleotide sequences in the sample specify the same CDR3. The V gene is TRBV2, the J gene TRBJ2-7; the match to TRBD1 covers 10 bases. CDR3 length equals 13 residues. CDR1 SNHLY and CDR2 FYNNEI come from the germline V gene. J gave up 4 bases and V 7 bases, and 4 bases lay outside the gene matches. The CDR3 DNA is TGTGCCAGCATACGGGACAGGGGTTACGAGCAGTACTTC. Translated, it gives CASIRDRGYEQYF.

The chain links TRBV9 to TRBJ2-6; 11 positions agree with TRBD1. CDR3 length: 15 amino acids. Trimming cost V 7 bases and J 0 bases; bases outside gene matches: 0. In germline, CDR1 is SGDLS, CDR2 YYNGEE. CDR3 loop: CASGTGGSGANVLTF. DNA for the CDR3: TGTGCCAGCGGGACAGGGGGCTCTGGGGCCAACGTCCTGACTTTC.

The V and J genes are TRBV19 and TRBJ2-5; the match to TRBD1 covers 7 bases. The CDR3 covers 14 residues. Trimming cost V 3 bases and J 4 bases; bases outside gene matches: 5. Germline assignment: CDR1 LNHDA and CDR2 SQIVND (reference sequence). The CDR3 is CASSIGTGAETQYF. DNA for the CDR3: TGTGCCAGTAGTATCGGTACAGGGGCAGAGACCCAGTACTTC.